The next 19 T cell receptor beta chains were all read from a single sample in a study of blood T cell repertoires in COVID-19. Measured with immunoSEQ multiplex PCR; TCRdb has only the in-frame clones, and not every one. The table shows 55,000 to 90,000 clones, with about nine tenths occurring only once. The sequenced material came from peripheral blood. The receptors derive from a human donor with active COVID-19. The donor label of this sample is uncertain.

V and J are TRBV5-4 and TRBJ2-3, with D possibly being TRBD2 (5 bases). CDR3 length equals 16 residues. CDR1 SGHNT and CDR2 YYREEE come from the germline V gene (reference sequence). Between the trimmed V and J ends, which lost 1 base and 0 bases, there was a span of 12 bases. The CDR3: CASSLRLGGSTDTQYF. The CDR3 coding sequence is TGTGCCAGCAGCTTGCGACTCGGCGGGAGCACAGATACGCAGTATTTT.

The V and J genes are TRBV28 and TRBJ2-5; 8 bases fit TRBD2. The germline CDR1 and CDR2 sequences are MDHEN and SYDVKM. The CDR3 is made up of 15 amino acids. The V segment lost 1 base and the J segment 5 bases; nucleotides outside the gene matches: 6. CDR3 residues: CASSLSAGVGETQYF. In DNA form, the CDR3 reads TGTGCCAGCAGTTTATCAGCGGGAGTAGGGGAGACCCAGTACTTC. Using reference TRBV28 and TRBJ2-5 for the parts outside the CDR3, the full variable domain is DVKVTQSSRYLVKRTGEKVFLECVQDMDHENMFWYRQDPGLGLRLIYFSYDVKMKEKGDIPEGYSVSREKKERFSLILESASTNQTSMYLCASSLSAGVGETQYFGPGTRLLVL.

The chain carries TRBV6-6 and TRBJ2-7, with 7 bases aligning to TRBD1. The junction had 10 bases not matched to a gene; V was cut back by 8 bases and J by 3 bases. Germline CDR1 MNHNY, CDR2 SVGAGI (reference sequence). The CDR3 covers 14 residues. The CDR3 nucleotides read TGTGCCAGCCGACCGGGACAGAATAACTACGAGCAGTACTTC. This encodes CASRPGQNNYEQYF.

The genes are TRBV5-1 and TRBJ2-2, with 9 bases lining up with TRBD1. This CDR3 has 16 residues. The J segment lost 1 base and the V segment lost 3 bases, leaving 4 bases of the junction unmatched. Germline lookup yields CDR1 SGHRS and CDR2 YFSETQ. CDR3 DNA sequence: TGCGCCAGCAGCTCACCGGACAGGGGGAACACCGGGGAGCTGTTTTTT. It translates to CASSSPDRGNTGELFF.

The V call is TRBV28, the J call TRBJ2-3; 7 bases fit TRBD1. V lost 6 bases to trimming and J lost 3 bases; unmatched junction nucleotides: 12. The CDR3 runs 16 residues. Germline V lookup: CDR1 MDHEN, CDR2 SYDVKM. The CDR3 sequence: CASSFRGLVGTDTQYF. The CDR3, as DNA: TGTGCCAGCAGCTTCAGGGGGTTAGTGGGGACAGATACGCAGTATTTT.

This clone has more than one count but fewer than ten. This sequence joins TRBV3-1 (or the pseudogene TRBV3-2) and TRBJ2-3, with TRBD2 matching over 10 bases. The CDR3 is made up of 17 amino acids. Per the germline V gene, CDR1 is LGHDT and CDR2 is YNNKEL (reference sequence). The J segment lost 3 bases and the V segment lost 4 bases, leaving 10 bases of the junction unmatched. CDR3 in amino acids: CASSLSVSGRATDTQYF. As DNA, the CDR3 is TGTGCCAGCAGCCTCAGCGTCAGCGGGAGGGCGACAGATACGCAGTATTTT.

CDR3 sequence reads: CASNNRDREGTDTQYF. The CDR3 DNA sequence: TGTGCCAGCAACAACCGGGACAGGGAAGGCACAGATACGCAGTATTTT. The chain combines TRBV7-9 with TRBJ2-3, with TRBD1 identical over 9 bases. CDR3 length equals 16 residues. After removal of 7 bases from V and 1 base from J, the junction contained 9 bases not matched to a gene. CDR1 and CDR2 from the germline V gene are SEHNR and FQNEAQ (reference sequence).

V usage is TRBV7-8 and J usage is TRBJ1-2; no reliable D call. V lost 6 bases and J lost 1, with 18 bases in between. The length of the CDR3 is 16 residues. The germline V gene encodes CDR1 SGHVS and CDR2 FQNEAQ. The CDR3 region is CASRPSGVRFNYGYTF. The CDR3 DNA reads TGTGCCAGCAGACCCAGCGGGGTCAGGTTTAACTATGGCTACACCTTC.

The genes are TRBV9 and TRBJ2-1; the match to TRBD1 covers 9 bases. Unmatched junction bases numbered 8, after V lost 4 bases and J lost 9 bases. CDR3 length equals 14 residues. In germline, CDR1 is SGDLS, CDR2 YYNGEE. CDR3 sequence reads: CASSQRTGEFEQFF. CDR3 bases: TGTGCCAGCAGCCAACGGACAGGGGAATTTGAGCAGTTCTTC. Looking up the rest from reference TRBV9 and TRBJ2-1 gives the full variable domain: DSGVTQTPKHLITATGQRVTLRCSPRSGDLSVYWYQQSLDQGLQFLIQYYNGEERAKGNILERFSAQQFPDLHSELNLSSLELGDSALYFCASSQRTGEFEQFFGPGTRLTVL.

CDR3 nucleotide sequence: TGCGCCAGCAGCCAAGGAGACGGGAGGCGGACCCTCTACGAGCAGTACTTC. Its protein is CASSQGDGRRTLYEQYF. This chain connects TRBV4-1 to TRBJ2-7; 7 bases are a match to TRBD2. Germline trimming cut 1 base from V and 3 bases from J; bases unmatched to any gene: 12. The germline V gene has CDR1 MGHRA and CDR2 YSYEKL. The CDR3 runs 17 residues.

The chain uses TRBV18 and TRBJ1-1, with D possibly being TRBD1 (5 bases). The ends were cut back, 8 bases at V and 1 base at J, with 14 bases in the middle. Germline V gene data show CDR1 as KGHSH and CDR2 as LQKENI. The CDR3 runs 14 residues. As DNA, the CDR3 is TGTGCCAGCACCGGCGGCGGGGGGAACACTGAAGCTTTCTTT. The encoded protein is CASTGGGGNTEAFF.

The chain combines TRBV4-3 with TRBJ1-2; no clear D gene. Germline V gene lookup returns CDR1 LGHNA and CDR2 YSLEER. This CDR3 is built from 11 residues. V was shortened by 5 bases and J by 8 bases, with 9 bases between the two germline ends. CDR3 sequence reads: CASSSTGGYTF. The CDR3 region has the DNA TGCGCCAGCAGCTCGACGGGGGGCTACACCTTC.

V usage is TRBV2 and J usage is TRBJ2-7; TRBD1 might be the D (5 bases). The ends were cut back, 2 bases at V and 1 base at J, with 9 bases in the middle. CDR1 is SNHLY and CDR2 is FYNNEI in the germline V gene. This CDR3 has 14 residues. CDR3 bases: TGTGCCAGCAGTGAACCAGGGAATTCCTACGAGCAGTACTTC. Its translation is CASSEPGNSYEQYF.

This clone is deemed medium-sized. The chain uses TRBV11-2 and TRBJ1-2; D not certain. V was shortened by 6 bases and J by 4 bases, with 27 bases between the two germline ends. CDR1 is SGHAT and CDR2 is FQNNGV in the germline V gene. There are 18 residues in the CDR3. Here the CDR3 reads CASRSLPRKTKKLYGYTF. CDR3 coding DNA: TGTGCCAGCAGAAGCTTGCCTCGTAAAACCAAAAAGCTCTATGGCTACACCTTC.

The V and J genes are TRBV19 and TRBJ2-2; 8 positions agree with TRBD1. CDR1 and CDR2 from the germline V gene are LNHDA and SQIVND (reference sequence). This CDR3 has 17 residues. V lost 3 bases to trimming and J lost 2 bases; unmatched junction nucleotides: 8. CDR3 sequence (DNA): TGTGCCAGTAGTATCCGAAGGACAGGGACTAACACCGGGGAGCTGTTTTTT. This sequence encodes CASSIRRTGTNTGELFF.

The chain recombines TRBV2 with TRBJ2-2, with TRBD1 matching over 7 bases. J gave up 0 bases and V 6 bases, and 4 bases lay outside the gene matches. The CDR3 contains 15 residues. In germline, CDR1 is SNHLY, CDR2 FYNNEI. The CDR3 DNA follows: TGTGCCAGCAGCAACAGGGGCCCGAACACCGGGGAGCTGTTTTTT. As protein: CASSNRGPNTGELFF.

V is TRBV6-1 and J is TRBJ1-5, with D unclear. The V end lost 4 bases, the J end lost 4 bases, and 14 bases lay between the germline ends. CDR1 and CDR2 from the germline V gene are MNHNS and SASEGT. This CDR3 has 15 amino acids. Written as DNA, the CDR3 is TGTGCCAGCAGTGCCTCGGGTATTAGAAATCAGCCCCAGCATTTT. Protein product: CASSASGIRNQPQHF.

This rearrangement joins TRBV15 to TRBJ2-7, with 8 bases aligning to TRBD2. V trimming: 5 bases; J trimming: 6 bases; junction bases outside the gene matches: 6. Germline CDR1 LNHNV, CDR2 YYDKDF (reference sequence). This CDR3 has 13 amino acids. CDR3 nucleotide sequence: TGTGCCACCAGCGGCCGACTAGCGCTCGAGCAGTACTTC. Its protein product is CATSGRLALEQYF.

The CDR3, as DNA: TGTGCCAGCAGTTACCGCCAGGGATCCGGGGAGCTGTTTTTT. It is translated as CASSYRQGSGELFF. The V call is TRBV6-5, the J call TRBJ2-2; D may be TRBD1 (5 bases). V was cut by 2 bases and J by 6 bases, with 10 bases left in between. The CDR3 is made up of 14 amino acids. Germline CDR1 reads MNHEY; CDR2 reads SVGAGI.